The 17 T cell receptor beta chains in this list originate from one sample, sequenced in a study of molecular identifiers for immune sequencing clone quantification. TCRdb reprocessed the PCR reads via MiXCR and lists one record per CDR3 protein. The data contain roughly 630,000 distinct CDR3 sequences, 25% of them singletons. The sequenced material came from naive CD8+ T cells from blood, with Jurkat cell RNA spiked in. The subset is: FACS-sorted CD8+CD4-CCR7+CD45RA+ naive T cells. These TCRs come from a human donor in good health. Some libraries in this study had Jurkat cell RNA spiked in.

The chain uses TRBV29-1 and TRBJ2-1; D might be TRBD1 (6 bases). Germline values: CDR1 SQVTM, CDR2 ANQGSEA. This CDR3 spans 13 amino acids. V lost 5 bases and J 4 bases, leaving 12 bases between the germline ends. The CDR3 loop reads CSVTGIQYNEQFF. CDR3 DNA sequence: TGCAGCGTTACAGGGATTCAATACAATGAGCAGTTCTTC.

The chain carries TRBV7-9 and TRBJ1-1; TRBD1 matches at 10 bases. Germline CDR1 SEHNR, CDR2 FQNEAQ (reference sequence). Germline trimming cut 1 base from V and 1 base from J; bases unmatched to any gene: 3. The CDR3 contains 16 residues. The CDR3 region has the DNA TGTGCCAGCAGCTTAGGGGGGACAGGGGAGAACACTGAAGCTTTCTTT. It yields the protein CASSLGGTGENTEAFF.

This clonotype came up a few times. The rearrangement links TRBV7-2 to TRBJ2-5, with D perhaps being TRBD1 or TRBD2 (7 bases each). This CDR3 region has 17 residues. Trimming left V 2 bases short and J 4 bases short, with 20 bases between. The germline V gene encodes CDR1 SGHTA and CDR2 FQGNSA. CDR3 sequence reads: CASSLKGGGGGRETQYF. The CDR3 DNA is TGTGCCAGCAGCTTAAAAGGTGGAGGGGGCGGGAGAGAGACCCAGTACTTC.

The CDR3 DNA reads TGTGCCAGCAGTTCCCGAGCCGACCCGGTAAACTATGGCTACACCTTC. Its translation: CASSSRADPVNYGYTF. V usage is TRBV27 and J usage is TRBJ1-2; D gene uncertain. V was cut by 4 bases and J by 2 bases, with 17 bases left in between. The CDR3 extends over 16 amino acids. Germline lookup yields CDR1 MNHEY and CDR2 SMNVEV (reference sequence).

This clonotype was observed at least ten times. The chain links TRBV20-1 to TRBJ2-7; D not resolved. V lost 3 bases to trimming and J lost 2 bases, with 11 bases between them. The CDR3 length is 13 residues. CDR1 and CDR2 from the germline V gene are DFQATT and SNEGSKA (reference sequence). In DNA, the CDR3 is TGCAGTGCTAGCGACACAGATACCTACGAGCAGTACTTC. This sequence encodes CSASDTDTYEQYF.

The chain combines TRBV15 with TRBJ2-7; the D gene is possibly TRBD1 (6 bases). This CDR3 region has 12 residues. The V gene's germline CDR1 is LNHNV and CDR2 YYDKDF (reference sequence). V was clipped by 6 bases and J by 3 bases, with 9 bases between them. CDR3 DNA: TGTGCCACCAGTACGGACAGCTACGAGCAGTACTTC. It translates to CATSTDSYEQYF.

This clonotype was counted many times. CDR3 nucleotides: TGTGCCAGCAGCTTGCTTCTCAGCAAAGAGACCCAGTACTTC. Its protein product is CASSLLLSKETQYF. V is TRBV5-4 and J is TRBJ2-5; D uncertain. The V end was cut by 1 base, the J end by 3 bases, with 10 bases between. The CDR3 consists of 14 residues. Germline CDR1 and CDR2: SGHNT and YYREEE (reference sequence). Together with reference TRBV5-4 and TRBJ2-5, the CDR3 gives the full variable domain: ETGVTQSPTHLIKTRGQQVTLRCSSQSGHNTVSWYQQALGQGPQFIFQYYREEENGRGNFPPRFSGLQFPNYSSELNVNALELDDSALYLCASSLLLSKETQYFGPGTRLLVL.

This clonotype was observed many times. The J gene is TRBJ1-1, the V gene TRBV2, with 11 bases that match TRBD1. The CDR3 spans 18 residues. In germline, CDR1 is SNHLY, CDR2 FYNNEI. With 6 bases clipped from V and 4 bases from J, the junction kept 16 bases outside the gene matches. The CDR3 loop is CASSGNPDRGRPGTEAFF. DNA for the CDR3: TGTGCCAGCAGCGGGAATCCGGACAGGGGGCGCCCGGGCACTGAAGCTTTCTTT.

Concerning this clonotype: A much larger clone is a single base away; this may be a read error. V and J are TRBV30 and TRBJ2-7, with TRBD1 matching 7 bases. Germline values: CDR1 GTSNPN, CDR2 SVGIG (reference sequence). CDR3 size: 13 residues. CDR3 in DNA: TGTGCCGGGGACGAGGGACAGACCTACGCGCAGTACTTC. Protein sequence: CAGDEGQTYAQYF.

Only a few counts were recorded for this clonotype. The chain joins TRBV19 to TRBJ1-5; a possible D gene is TRBD1 (6 bases). The CDR3 runs to 16 residues. Trimming removed 3 bases at V and 1 base at J, with 13 bases between. CDR1 and CDR2 from the germline V gene are LNHDA and SQIVND (reference sequence). The DNA for the CDR3 is TGTGCCAGTAGTATCCCCCGGGACAAAAGCAATCAGCCCCAGCATTTT. Amino acid sequence: CASSIPRDKSNQPQHF.

The rearrangement uses TRBV12-3 or TRBV12-4 and TRBJ1-2; D not certain. Deletions cut 0 bases from V and 4 bases from J, with 9 bases between. The CDR3 is 14 residues long. The CDR3 reads CASSLALVSYGYTF. The CDR3 nucleotides are TGTGCCAGCAGTTTAGCGCTCGTCAGCTATGGCTACACCTTC.

This clonotype has at least ten counts. The DNA for the CDR3 is TGTGCCAGCAGCTCTAGAAGGAACACCGGTGTCGGAGAGACCCAGTACTTC. Its translation: CASSSRRNTGVGETQYF. The chain combines TRBV7-6 with TRBJ2-5; D ambiguous. The germline V gene encodes CDR1 SGHVS and CDR2 FNYEAQ. The CDR3 spans 17 residues. The V and J ends lost 4 bases and 4 bases respectively, with 22 bases between them.

Of note for this clonotype: Just one base apart from a much larger clone, this may be a read error. The chain has TRBV20-1 and TRBJ2-7; 9 positions agree with TRBD1. The CDR3 sequence is 14 residues long. Germline V CDR1 and CDR2: DFQATT, SNEGSKA (reference sequence). CDR3 amino acids: CSARSWTGEYEQCF. The CDR3 nucleotides are TGCAGTGCTAGGTCATGGACAGGGGAATACGAGCAGTGCTTC.

This clonotype came up many times. The genes are TRBV12-3 or TRBV12-4 and TRBJ1-5; D gene ambiguous. The CDR3 sequence is 15 residues long. The V and J ends lost 2 bases and 4 bases respectively, with 12 bases between them. CDR3 nucleotides: TGTGCCAGCAGTTTATCCCTTTGGGGAAATCAGCCCCAGCATTTT. Translating gives CASSLSLWGNQPQHF.

This clonotype was detected only a few times. Mismatch with germline at one junction end may stem from a read error. This chain joins TRBV6-5 and TRBJ2-7; D is possibly TRBD1 (5 bases). The CDR3 length is 13 residues. Germline V lookup: CDR1 MNHEY, CDR2 SVGAGI. CDR3 coding DNA: TGTGCCACCCGAGACAGATATCTGTACGAGCAATACTTC. This gives the protein CATRDRYLYEQYF.

To note about this clonotype: A single base separates this from a much larger clone, so it may be a read error. The J gene is TRBJ2-5, the V gene TRBV29-1; D possibly uses TRBD1 or TRBD2 (5 bases each). This CDR3 is 14 amino acids long. Germline assignment: CDR1 SQVTM and CDR2 ANQGSEA. The CDR3 reads CSVERGTQQETQNF. The CDR3 DNA reads as TGCAGCGTCGAGAGAGGGACGCAGCAAGAGACCCAGAACTTC.

This clonotype was seen at least ten times. The chain recombines TRBV12-5 with TRBJ1-1; 9 bases map to TRBD1. The CDR3 loop spans 15 amino acids. Per the germline V gene, CDR1 is LGHNT and CDR2 is FRNRAP. The junction had 4 bases not matched to a gene; V was cut back by 1 base and J by 4 bases. DNA for the CDR3: TGTGCTAGTGGTTTGGCTAAGACAGGGGGCACTGAAGCTTTCTTT. Protein product: CASGLAKTGGTEAFF.